Each of the 3 T cell receptor beta chains below was sequenced from the same sample in a study of CD8+CD57+ T cells in acquired aplastic anemia. Investigators profiled TCR beta VDJ and CDR3 from genomic DNA template. Each CDR3 protein gets one entry after TCRdb re-called the reads with MiXCR. Of around 190,000 distinct CDR3 sequences listed, roughly 56% are singletons. The sequenced material came from sorted CD4+, CD8+, or CD8+CD57+ T cells (not recorded which) from PBMCs. The receptors stem from a human donor in good health, serving as a control.

The V and J genes are TRBV19 and TRBJ2-5, with D possibly being TRBD1 or TRBD2 (5 bases each). V lost 5 bases to trimming and J lost 2 bases, with 9 bases between them. Germline CDR1 reads LNHDA; CDR2 reads SQIVND (reference sequence). The CDR3 extends over 13 amino acids. The CDR3 spells CASSRGQQETQYF. CDR3 DNA sequence: TGTGCCAGTAGTCGGGGCCAACAAGAGACCCAGTACTTC. The variable domain in full, completed from reference TRBV19 and TRBJ2-5, reads DGGITQSPKYLFRKEGQNVTLSCEQNLNHDAMYWYRQDPGQGLRLIYYSQIVNDFQKGDIAEGYSVSREKKESFPLTVTSAQKNPTAFYLCASSRGQQETQYFGPGTRLLVL.

A remark on this clonotype: A much larger clone is a single base away; this may be a read error. The V gene is TRBV12-3 or TRBV12-4, the J gene TRBJ2-3; D unresolved. V lost 1 base and J 11 bases, leaving 13 bases between the germline ends. The CDR3 is 13 residues long. CDR3 in DNA: TGTGCCAGCAGTTTAGTCGGCCCTGGAGTGCAGTATTTT. It specifies CASSLVGPGVQYF.

This clonotype has a handful of counts. A single base separates this from a much larger clone, so it may be a read error. The chain employs TRBV7-9 and TRBJ1-5; D is possibly TRBD1 (6 bases). The V end lost 1 base, the J end lost 0 bases, and 19 bases lay between the germline ends. This CDR3 has 19 amino acids. Germline V lookup: CDR1 SEHNR, CDR2 FQNEAQ (reference sequence). The CDR3 loop reads CASSLESSTGTYSNQPQHF. The CDR3 region has the DNA TGTGCCAGCAGCTTAGAGTCTTCGACAGGAACCTATAGCAATCAGCCCCAGCATTTT.